The TCR beta chain under discussion was sequenced for a study of T cells in Graves' hyperthyroidism and ophthalmopathy. This clonotype has ten or more counts. In patients aged 18 to 65, hyperthyroidism was newly diagnosed, with duration under 2 months. Based on clinical symptoms, serum thyroxine and TRAb, thyroid ultrasound and orbital computed tomography, diagnoses were reached. Researchers amplified the TCR beta CDR3 regions from RNA transcripts. Using the HTBI primer set, a first-round RT-PCR was run on the TCR CDR3. One entry per CDR3 protein results from TCRdb running MiXCR on the multiplex PCR reads. The table lists roughly 99,000 distinct CDR3 sequences, approximately 15% of them singletons. The sample was blood. The clonotype comes from a woman between 45 and 60 years old with Graves' hyperthyroidism.

DNA for the CDR3: TGCGCCAGCAGCCTGATAGCGGGAGCCTTATCTGGGGAGCTGTTTTTT. Its protein is CASSLIAGALSGELFF. The chain carries TRBV5-1 and TRBJ2-2; 9 bases are shared with TRBD2. The germline V gene has CDR1 SGHRS and CDR2 YFSETQ. The CDR3 covers 16 residues. V dropped 4 bases and J dropped 8; count of bases not matched to a gene: 12.